This TCR beta chain derives from a study of molecular identifiers for immune sequencing clone quantification. The CDR3 runs to 14 residues. Deletions cut 0 bases from V and 5 bases from J, with 12 bases between. CDR1 SGHNT and CDR2 YYREEE come from the germline V gene (reference sequence). TCRdb reprocessed the PCR reads with MiXCR, giving one entry per CDR3 protein. The sample has 490,000 or so distinct CDR3 sequences, over 20% seen once. This chain connects TRBV5-4 to TRBJ2-7; D might be TRBD2 (5 bases). The clonotype originates from a human donor in good health. Some libraries in this study had Jurkat cell RNA spiked in. The sequenced material came from naive CD8+ T cells from blood, with Jurkat cell RNA spiked in. Regarding subset: FACS-sorted CD8+CD4-CCR7+CD45RA+ naive T cells. CDR3 nucleotide sequence: TGTGCCAGCAGCTTGGCCATAGGACTCGACGAGCAGTACTTC. Translating gives CASSLAIGLDEQYF.